This passage covers 5 T cell receptor beta chains from one sample sequenced in a study of blood T cell repertoires in COVID-19. TCRdb's copy holds only in-frame clones and misses some; the assay was immunoSEQ multiplex PCR. The sample consists of some 55,000 clones, 87% of them appearing once. Sequenced sample: peripheral blood. Receptors were obtained from a man aged 60 to 69 with acute or convalescent COVID-19.

The chain uses TRBV27 and TRBJ2-3; TRBD2 aligns across 9 bases. The CDR3 loop spans 18 amino acids. V lost 5 bases to trimming and J lost 2 bases; unmatched junction nucleotides: 14. Germline-derived CDR1 and CDR2 are MNHEY and SMNVEV (reference sequence). The CDR3 spells CASSLRTIAGDNTDTQYF. As DNA, the CDR3 is TGTGCCAGCAGTCTCCGAACGATAGCGGGGGACAACACAGATACGCAGTATTTT.

The chain combines TRBV9 with TRBJ1-1; unclear D gene. The CDR3 has 14 amino acids. Between the trimmed V and J ends, which lost 4 bases and 1 base, there was a span of 11 bases. Per the germline V gene, CDR1 is SGDLS and CDR2 is YYNGEE. CDR3 coding DNA: TGTGCCAGCAGCCCCGTGGAGGGGAACACTGAAGCTTTCTTT. This encodes CASSPVEGNTEAFF.

V and J are TRBV4-2 and TRBJ2-3; maybe TRBD2 (6 bases). The CDR3 has 18 residues. The germline V and J ends were trimmed by 1 base and 4 bases, with 21 bases remaining between them. Germline loops: CDR1 LGHNA, CDR2 YNFKEQ. The CDR3 bases are TGTGCCAGCAGCCAAGGGTTGGTGAGGGCTAGCGCTTCAGATACGCAGTATTTT. Its protein product is CASSQGLVRASASDTQYF.

J is TRBJ1-4 and V is TRBV15, with 9 bases aligning to TRBD1. After removal of 7 bases from V and 6 bases from J, the junction contained 6 bases not matched to a gene. There are 14 residues in the CDR3. Germline lookup yields CDR1 LNHNV and CDR2 YYDKDF (reference sequence). The CDR3 loop reads CATTPRDRDEKLFF. DNA of the CDR3: TGTGCCACCACCCCGAGGGACAGGGATGAAAAACTGTTTTTT.

The V gene is TRBV19, the J gene TRBJ1-2; no reliable D call. The CDR3 totals 18 residues. With 7 bases removed from V and 4 bases from J, the gap between germline ends came to 28 bases. The V gene's germline CDR1 is LNHDA and CDR2 SQIVND (reference sequence). CDR3 sequence (DNA): TGTGCCAGTACCTTTGGTCCGGACTTACCTTCGCGGGGCTATGGCTACACCTTC. Residues: CASTFGPDLPSRGYGYTF. Filled out from reference TRBV19 and TRBJ1-2, the complete variable domain reads DGGITQSPKYLFRKEGQNVTLSCEQNLNHDAMYWYRQDPGQGLRLIYYSQIVNDFQKGDIAEGYSVSREKKESFPLTVTSAQKNPTAFYLCASTFGPDLPSRGYGYTFGSGTRLTVV.